The next 18 T cell receptor beta chains were all read from a single sample in a study of cytomegalovirus exposure and HLA in healthy donors. Using immunoSEQ multiplex PCR, the repertoire was profiled, and TCRdb retains in-frame clones only, with some absent. This table has about 110,000 clones, approximately 85% appearing once. The specimen sequenced was PBMCs. All receptors come from a woman aged 18-35 years in good health and CMV-seronegative.

This clone was picked up one time. The V and J genes are TRBV7-2 and TRBJ2-1, with D possibly TRBD1 on 5 matching bases. The CDR3 covers 13 residues. Germline CDR1 reads SGHTA; CDR2 reads FQGNSA. V was trimmed by 2 bases and J by 10 bases, leaving 12 bases between them. CDR3 sequence reads: CASSLRQSHEQFF. CDR3 sequence (DNA): TGTGCCAGCAGCTTACGACAGTCACACGAGCAGTTCTTC.

J is TRBJ1-1 and V is TRBV5-1; D gene ambiguous. Germline loops: CDR1 SGHRS, CDR2 YFSETQ. The V and J ends lost 4 bases and 0 bases respectively, with 10 bases between them. The CDR3 is 14 amino acids. CDR3: CASSLDTLNTEAFF. The CDR3 DNA is TGCGCCAGCAGCCTTGACACACTGAACACTGAAGCTTTCTTT. Using reference TRBV5-1 and TRBJ1-1 for the parts outside the CDR3, the full variable domain is KAGVTQTPRYLIKTRGQQVTLSCSPISGHRSVSWYQQTPGQGLQFLFEYFSETQRNKGNFPGRFSGRQFSNSRSEMNVSTLELGDSALYLCASSLDTLNTEAFFGQGTRLTVV.

The rearrangement links TRBV9 to TRBJ1-6, with 7 bases identical to TRBD1. The CDR3 has 14 residues. With 1 base clipped from V and 9 bases from J, the junction kept 4 bases outside the gene matches. Per germline, CDR1 SGDLS and CDR2 YYNGEE. The CDR3 nucleotides read TGTGCCAGCAGCGTACCAGGGGGTGGTTCACCCCTCCACTTT. Translation: CASSVPGGGSPLHF.

The chain links TRBV27 to TRBJ2-7; no definite D call. The CDR3 is made up of 13 amino acids. V dropped 5 bases and J dropped 0 bases, with 8 bases sitting between them. Germline loops: CDR1 MNHEY, CDR2 SMNVEV (reference sequence). This chain's CDR3 is CASSPSGSYEQYF. The CDR3 DNA reads as TGTGCCAGCAGTCCCTCCGGCTCCTACGAGCAGTACTTC.

This clone turned up a few times. V gene TRBV27 combines with J gene TRBJ1-2; D remains ambiguous. CDR1 and CDR2 from the germline V gene are MNHEY and SMNVEV (reference sequence). The germline V and J ends were trimmed by 6 bases and 6 bases, with 14 bases remaining between them. The CDR3 spans 13 residues. The CDR3 spells CASRSRRIDGYTF. DNA for the CDR3: TGTGCCAGCAGGTCCAGAAGAATCGATGGCTACACCTTC.

As DNA, the CDR3 is TGTGCCAGCAGTGAAAACTACAACAATGAGCAGTTCTTC. The encoded protein is CASSENYNNEQFF. The gene calls are TRBV2 and TRBJ2-1, with D unresolved. Germline V gene sequence: CDR1 SNHLY, CDR2 FYNNEI. Trimming shortened V by 2 bases and J by 5 bases, and 7 bases separated the two germline ends. This CDR3 spans 13 amino acids. Drawing the rest from reference TRBV2 and TRBJ2-1, the complete variable domain is EPEVTQTPSHQVTQMGQEVILRCVPISNHLYFYWYRQILGQKVEFLVSFYNNEISEKSEIFDDQFSVERPDGSNFTLKIRSTKLEDSAMYFCASSENYNNEQFFGPGTRLTVL.

The V and J genes are TRBV7-9 and TRBJ2-7; D is ambiguous. The CDR3 is 15 amino acids. The germline gives CDR1 SEHNR, CDR2 FQNEAQ (reference sequence). Trimming took 2 bases from V and 5 from J, leaving 16 bases between them. The CDR3 bases are TGTGCCAGCAGCTTAATAGGTCGGGTTTCCGACGAGCAGTACTTC. Translated: CASSLIGRVSDEQYF.

This clone was seen more than once but under ten times. This chain links TRBV5-5 with TRBJ1-6, with D perhaps TRBD1 (6 bases). The length of the CDR3 is 15 residues. Germline V gene data show CDR1 as SGHKS and CDR2 as YYEKEE (reference sequence). The ends were cut back, 3 bases at V and 6 bases at J, with 13 bases in the middle. CDR3 residues: CASSYAGASNSPLHF. The CDR3 DNA reads TGTGCCAGCAGCTACGCAGGGGCCAGTAATTCACCCCTCCACTTT.

This clone appeared a few times. This sequence joins TRBV2 and TRBJ1-6; the D is unclear. Germline CDR1 and CDR2: SNHLY and FYNNEI. Deletions cut 10 bases from V and 10 bases from J, with 14 bases between. The CDR3 extends over 12 amino acids. The CDR3 loop is CATQLAGSPLHF. As DNA, the CDR3 is TGTGCCACCCAGCTAGCTGGGTCACCCCTCCACTTT.

The chain employs TRBV29-1 and TRBJ1-1; D is perhaps TRBD1 (6 bases). V lost 7 bases, J lost 3 bases, and 24 bases lay in between. Looked up from germline, CDR1 is SQVTM and CDR2 is ANQGSEA. The CDR3 length is 16 residues. The CDR3 is CSGASGGFRGDTEAFF. For the CDR3, the DNA is TGCAGCGGGGCCTCGGGGGGCTTCCGTGGGGACACTGAAGCTTTCTTT.

The rearrangement joins TRBV28 to TRBJ1-5, with unresolved D. The V end lost 3 bases, the J end lost 0 bases, and 15 bases lay between the germline ends. Germline CDR1 and CDR2: MDHEN and SYDVKM. This CDR3 has 17 amino acids. The CDR3: CASSFGIRGYSNQPQHF. DNA of the CDR3: TGTGCCAGCAGTTTCGGAATTCGGGGATATAGCAATCAGCCCCAGCATTTT.

The rearrangement uses TRBV27 and TRBJ1-6; D might be TRBD1 (6 bases). The germline CDR1 and CDR2 sequences are MNHEY and SMNVEV (reference sequence). Between the trimmed V and J ends, which lost 4 bases and 7 bases, there was a span of 11 bases. The CDR3 spans 14 residues. The CDR3 here is CASSSTRGNSPLHF. The CDR3 DNA is TGTGCCAGCAGTTCGACCAGGGGAAATTCACCCCTCCACTTT.

This clone was observed once. V is TRBV27 and J is TRBJ1-6; tentatively, D is TRBD1 (5 bases). CDR3 length equals 16 residues. CDR1 is MNHEY, CDR2 SMNVEV, per germline (reference sequence). Trimming removed 8 bases at V and 7 bases at J, with 21 bases between. This chain's CDR3 is CASGRTQAGLNSPLHF. CDR3 DNA: TGTGCCAGCGGACGGACACAGGCTGGGCTAAATTCACCCCTCCACTTT.

This clone was detected once. The rearrangement joins TRBV12-2 to TRBJ2-4; the table gives TRBD2 as D, unverified against the DNA. TRBV12-2 is listed as a pseudogene. The CDR3 totals 13 residues. CDR3 nucleotide sequence: TGTGCAAGTGGTGGGGGGGGCCAAAACATTCAGTACTTC. Its translation: CASGGGGQNIQYF.

The rearrangement joins TRBV5-1 to TRBJ1-1; 8 nucleotides agree with TRBD1. V dropped 4 bases and J dropped 1; count of bases not matched to a gene: 12. CDR3 length: 17 residues. Germline values: CDR1 SGHRS, CDR2 YFSETQ. The CDR3 loop is CASSILPLQGANTEAFF. The CDR3 DNA sequence: TGCGCCAGCAGCATTTTACCCCTCCAGGGGGCGAACACTGAAGCTTTCTTT.

The chain carries TRBV18 and TRBJ1-1; possibly TRBD1 for D (5 bases). From germline, CDR1 is KGHSH and CDR2 LQKENI. V was clipped by 0 bases and J by 1 base, with 9 bases between them. There are 15 residues in the CDR3. The CDR3 nucleotides read TGTGCCAGCTCACCACCGGGGCTTCCGAACACTGAAGCTTTCTTT. It codes for CASSPPGLPNTEAFF. Together with reference TRBV18 and TRBJ1-1, the CDR3 gives the full variable domain: NAGVMQNPRHLVRRRGQEARLRCSPMKGHSHVYWYRQLPEEGLKFMVYLQKENIIDESGMPKERFSAEFPKEGPSILRIQQVVRGDSAAYFCASSPPGLPNTEAFFGQGTRLTVV.

The chain is built from TRBV6-1 and TRBJ2-7; D is possibly TRBD1 (5 bases). The CDR3 is 16 amino acids. Per the germline V gene, CDR1 is MNHNS and CDR2 is SASEGT. The V end was cut by 2 bases, the J end by 7 bases, with 21 bases between. CDR3 nucleotides: TGTGCCAGCAGTGAAAATTTCGTACAGGTAACAAGGGAGCAGTACTTC. It codes for CASSENFVQVTREQYF.

The chain uses TRBV7-9 and TRBJ1-2, with TRBD1 as a possible D gene (6 bases). V was shortened by 5 bases and J by 4 bases, with 14 bases between the two germline ends. Germline V gene sequence: CDR1 SEHNR, CDR2 FQNEAQ (reference sequence). There are 14 residues in the CDR3. DNA for the CDR3: TGTGCCAGCAGCCCAACGGGGGGCTCCTATGGCTACACCTTC. It is translated as CASSPTGGSYGYTF.